Listed below are T cell receptor beta chains from one sample, sequenced in a study of CD8 T cells in ankylosing spondylitis. TCRdb analysed the 5' RACE reads with MiXCR anew, one entry per CDR3 protein. Among under 550,000 distinct CDR3 sequences listed, 26% were seen once. Sequences were obtained from blood, either unsorted or a sorted T cell fraction (not recorded which). The receptor set was obtained from a male donor with ankylosing spondylitis. Both conserved end residues are part of each CDR3. A D gene is named only where the DNA matches it firmly. Clone size appears in some rows only: once, few, many, or a class for an expanded clone.

abundance	v_gene	j_gene	d_gene	CDR3nt	CDR3aa
few	TRBV5-1	TRBJ1-2	TRBD1	TGCGCCAGCAGCTACCTCGGGACAGGGGGCGGAGGTTCTTATGGCTACACCTTC	CASSYLGTGGGGSYGYTF
NA	TRBV11-1	TRBJ2-2	NA	TGTGCCAGCAGCTTTGCGGTTTTTGGGACCCAAGTTAAATCGAACACCGGGGAGCTGTTTTTT	CASSFAVFGTQVKSNTGELFF
NA	TRBV20-1	TRBJ1-1	NA	TGCAGTGCTAGACTTCTCCGGGCCACTGAAGCTTTCTTT	CSARLLRATEAFF
NA	TRBV5-5	TRBJ2-7	TRBD1	TGTGCCAGCAGCTTGGCCCCGGGACAGGGCCTATACGAGCAGTACTTC	CASSLAPGQGLYEQYF
medium-sized	TRBV5-1	TRBJ2-2	NA	TGCGCCAGCAGCACCTACAGCACCGGGGAGCTGTTTTTT	CASSTYSTGELFF
NA	TRBV7-8	TRBJ2-7	NA	TGTGCCAGCAGCTTAGGCCTAGCGAACTCCTACGAGCAGTACTTC	CASSLGLANSYEQYF
NA	TRBV20-1	TRBJ2-1	TRBD2	TGCAGTGCTAGAGGTCTAGCGGGAGCCAGCTACAATGAGCAGTTCTTC	CSARGLAGASYNEQFF
NA	TRBV24-1	TRBJ2-2	NA	TGTGCCACCTCTGGTCTGAACGGCGGGGAGCTGTTTTTT	CATSGLNGGELFF
NA	TRBV6-5	TRBJ2-5	TRBD1	TGTGCCAGCAGTTACTTACAGGGGCTCGGGGAGACCCAGTACTTC	CASSYLQGLGETQYF
NA	TRBV29-1	TRBJ1-2	NA	TGCAGCGTTCCGACAGGCCTAGCTAACTATGGCTACACCTTC	CSVPTGLANYGYTF
NA	TRBV28	TRBJ1-3	NA	TGTGCCAGCAGTACCCTAAAGGCCTCTGGAAACACCATATATTTT	CASSTLKASGNTIYF
NA	TRBV30	TRBJ2-7	NA	TGTGCCTGGAATGGCGGCTCCTACGAGCAGTACTTC	CAWNGGSYEQYF
few	TRBV5-1	TRBJ2-5	NA	TGCGCCAGCAGCCCAGGGGTCGGAAAAGAGACCCAGTACTTC	CASSPGVGKETQYF
NA	TRBV11-2	TRBJ2-7	NA	TGTGCCAGCAGCTTAGATCCAGTTTGGCACGAGCAGTACTTC	CASSLDPVWHEQYF
few	TRBV14	TRBJ1-1	NA	TGTGCCAGCAGCCAAGAGGCAGGTTGGGGGAACACTGAAGCTTTCTTT	CASSQEAGWGNTEAFF
NA	TRBV20-1	TRBJ1-1	NA	TGCAGTGCTAGAACGTGGGGGGTTGGGACTGAAGCTTTCTTT	CSARTWGVGTEAFF
few	TRBV20-1	TRBJ2-7	NA	TGCAGTGCTCCCCGCCTAGGCCGGAGCTCCTACGAGCAGTACTTC	CSAPRLGRSSYEQYF
few	TRBV20-1	TRBJ2-3	NA	TGCAGTGCGGGAGGTATGGGCACAGATACGCAGTATTTT	CSAGGMGTDTQYF
NA	TRBV10-1	TRBJ1-2	NA	TGCGCCAGCAGTGAAGGGGGTCCCTATGGCTACACCTTC	CASSEGGPYGYTF
NA	TRBV4-2	TRBJ2-2	NA	TGTGCCAGCAGCCAAGTCGGGGGCCGTGGCGGGGAGCTGTTTTTT	CASSQVGGRGGELFF
many	TRBV5-1	TRBJ1-2	NA	TGCGCCAGCAGCTTGGTCGGAGGGCAGGGCTACACCTTC	CASSLVGGQGYTF
NA	TRBV20-1	TRBJ2-2	NA	TGCAGTGCTAGTAATATGGCCACCGGGGAGCTGTTTTTT	CSASNMATGELFF
NA	TRBV7-9	TRBJ2-3	NA	TGTGCCAGCAGCTTAGCTCGGACTATGGTACGAGCAGATACGCAGTATTTT	CASSLARTMVRADTQYF
NA	TRBV24-1	TRBJ2-5	TRBD1	TGTGCCACCTCCGGACAGGGGGTGGAGACCCAGTACTTC	CATSGQGVETQYF
NA	TRBV7-2	TRBJ2-5	TRBD2	TGTGCCAGCAGCTTATCTCTAGCGGGAGCTGAGACCCAGTACTTC	CASSLSLAGAETQYF
few	TRBV20-1	TRBJ2-7	NA	TGCAGTGGCTGGGAAATCTCCTACGAGCAGTACTTC	CSGWEISYEQYF
few	TRBV11-2	TRBJ2-1	TRBD2	TGTGCCAGCAGCGGCCGGACTAGCGGTAACAATGAGCAGTTCTTC	CASSGRTSGNNEQFF
NA	TRBV12-3/TRBV12-4	TRBJ1-6	NA	TGTGCCAGCAGTTTAGTCGGTAGCCTGGTTAATTCACCCCTCCACTTT	CASSLVGSLVNSPLHF
NA	TRBV20-1	TRBJ2-3	NA	TGCAGTGCCAGGGACTCTAACACAGATACGCAGTATTTT	CSARDSNTDTQYF
NA	TRBV24-1	TRBJ2-3	NA	TGTGCCACCAGTGATGAGCTGCCCGGCACAGATACGCAGTATTTT	CATSDELPGTDTQYF
many	TRBV3-1	TRBJ2-1	NA	TGTGCCAGCAGGCGGGCTAACTCCTACAATGAGCAGTTCTTC	CASRRANSYNEQFF
NA	TRBV11-2	TRBJ2-3	NA	TGTGCCAGCAGCTACTTACGCAGACCTAGCACAGATACGCAGTATTTT	CASSYLRRPSTDTQYF
few	TRBV5-4	TRBJ1-2	NA	TGTGCCAGCAGCCACAGGGAGGCTAACTATGGCTACACCTTC	CASSHREANYGYTF
NA	TRBV11-2	TRBJ2-1	NA	TGTGCCAGCAGCTTAGATCGTGGGGGGCAGAATGAGCAGTTCTTC	CASSLDRGGQNEQFF
NA	TRBV19	TRBJ1-2	NA	TGTACCTCCGCGCGCAGTTCGGGGGGCTATGGCTACACCTTC	CTSARSSGGYGYTF
NA	TRBV5-1	TRBJ2-5	TRBD2	TGCGCCAGCAGCTTAATAGCGGGAGTCCTCCAAGAGACCCAGTACTTC	CASSLIAGVLQETQYF
NA	TRBV15	TRBJ1-4	TRBD1	TGTGCCACCAGCAGAGATTTACAGGGGAGTGAAAAACTGTTTTTT	CATSRDLQGSEKLFF
few	TRBV6-1	TRBJ1-2	NA	TGTGCCAGCAGTGAAGGCGGCATCGCCTATGGCTACACCTTC	CASSEGGIAYGYTF
NA	TRBV29-1	TRBJ1-2	NA	TGCAGCGTTGAAGATCGGGTGGTAGGCTATGGCTACACCTTC	CSVEDRVVGYGYTF
NA	TRBV12-3/TRBV12-4	TRBJ1-5	NA	TGTGCCAGCAGTGTCGGGAAAACTACGGGGATTGATCAGCCCCAGCATTTT	CASSVGKTTGIDQPQHF
NA	TRBV6-5	TRBJ1-3	TRBD1	TGTGCCAGCAGTTTGTCCGGGACAGCTGGAAACACCATATATTTT	CASSLSGTAGNTIYF
many	TRBV5-1	TRBJ2-3	NA	TGCGCCAGCAGCCCTGGAAGCACAGATACGCAGTATTTT	CASSPGSTDTQYF
once	TRBV20-1	TRBJ1-5	NA	TGCAGTGCTAGAGATGTGGGGCAGCCCCAGCATTTT	CSARDVGQPQHF
NA	TRBV2	TRBJ1-5	TRBD1	TGTGCCAGCAGTAGATCCAGGGGGAATCAGCCCCAGCATTTT	CASSRSRGNQPQHF